Following are 17 T cell receptor beta chains from one sample sequenced in a study of T cells in localized non-small cell lung cancer. This table comes from immunoSEQ multiplex PCR, and its TCRdb copy is limited to in-frame clones, with some not included. This table holds 2,500 to 3,500 clones, less than 30% found once. Sequenced here: normal lung tissue next to the tumor, sampled before any cancer treatment. These receptors originate from a male donor older than 55 with stage II lung adenocarcinoma.

The chain carries TRBV11-3 and TRBJ1-5, with D maybe TRBD1 (5 bases). The germline V gene encodes CDR1 SGHNT and CDR2 YENEEA. The length of the CDR3 is 17 residues. The V end was cut by 3 bases, the J end by 0 bases, with 15 bases between. The CDR3 DNA reads TGTGCCAGCAGCTTGGCCCGGGGGATCAATAGCAATCAGCCCCAGCATTTT. Protein: CASSLARGINSNQPQHF.

This clone was found a few times. The rearrangement links TRBV30 to TRBJ1-2; no firm D call. Germline lookup yields CDR1 GTSNPN and CDR2 SVGIG (reference sequence). Between the trimmed V and J ends, which lost 0 bases and 5 bases, there was a span of 13 bases. The CDR3 is 14 residues long. CDR3 nucleotide sequence: TGTGCCTGGAGTGTCCTGGGGTTAAGTTATGGCTACACCTTC. Translating it yields CAWSVLGLSYGYTF.

The rearrangement joins TRBV9 to TRBJ1-3; D gene unclear. CDR1 and CDR2 (germline): SGDLS, YYNGEE. The CDR3 covers 14 residues. V gave up 0 bases and J gave up 4 bases, with 8 bases separating them. This CDR3 is CASSVEGSGNTIYF. The DNA for the CDR3 is TGTGCCAGCAGCGTAGAGGGTTCCGGAAACACCATATATTTT.

This chain uses TRBV23-1 with TRBJ2-1; TRBD1 might be the D (6 bases). Being an ORF, TRBV23-1 has a function that is uncertain. Trimming removed 11 bases from V and 3 bases from J, with 14 bases in between. This CDR3 is 13 amino acids long. This chain's CDR3 is CAGKDRNYNEQFF. Here the CDR3 DNA reads TGCGCCGGTAAAGACAGGAACTACAATGAGCAGTTCTTC.

This clone counts as large. The V and J genes are TRBV6-8 and TRBJ1-1; no definite D call. Germline V lookup: CDR1 MNHGY, CDR2 SAAAGT. The CDR3 covers 13 residues. The V end lost 5 bases, the J end lost 2 bases, and 9 bases lay between the germline ends. The CDR3 DNA reads TGTGCCAGCAGTGACCGGCCAAACACTGAAGCTTTCTTT. Its protein product is CASSDRPNTEAFF.

The rearrangement joins TRBV5-1 to TRBJ1-2; 8 bases fit TRBD1. This CDR3 has 16 amino acids. Germline trimming cut 1 base from V and 4 bases from J; bases unmatched to any gene: 9. The germline V gene encodes CDR1 SGHRS and CDR2 YFSETQ. The CDR3 region is CASSLTGGSTVYGYTF. The CDR3 DNA sequence: TGCGCCAGCAGCTTGACAGGGGGAAGTACGGTCTATGGCTACACCTTC.

This clone was seen a handful of times. The chain recombines TRBV11-3 with TRBJ2-1, with 11 nucleotides matching TRBD2. The V segment lost 3 bases and the J segment 7 bases; nucleotides outside the gene matches: 8. Germline V lookup: CDR1 SGHNT, CDR2 YENEEA. CDR3 length: 16 amino acids. CDR3 protein: CASSFQLAGVVNEQFF. DNA for the CDR3: TGTGCCAGCAGCTTCCAACTAGCGGGAGTTGTGAATGAGCAGTTCTTC.

This clone has just a few counts. The rearrangement links TRBV28 to TRBJ2-3; weak D call: TRBD2 (5 bases). The CDR3 totals 16 residues. Germline-derived CDR1 and CDR2 are MDHEN and SYDVKM. V was clipped by 0 bases and J by 0 bases, with 10 bases between them. CDR3 coding DNA: TGTGCCAGCAGTTTATGGACTACCATTAGCACAGATACGCAGTATTTT. It encodes CASSLWTTISTDTQYF.

This clone was seen a few times. This sequence joins TRBV7-6 and TRBJ1-2, with a tentative D call TRBD1 (5 bases). The germline V gene encodes CDR1 SGHVS and CDR2 FNYEAQ. The CDR3 contains 15 residues. The germline V and J ends were trimmed by 0 bases and 0 bases, with 8 bases remaining between them. CDR3 nucleotide sequence: TGTGCCAGCAGCTTAGCGGGGGGGACTAACTATGGCTACACCTTC. Translated: CASSLAGGTNYGYTF.

This clone is large. V is TRBV6-8 and J is TRBJ1-1; 10 nucleotides match TRBD1. This CDR3 spans 14 amino acids. The trim removed 5 bases at V and 3 bases at J, leaving 3 bases unmatched. Germline V gene data show CDR1 as MNHGY and CDR2 as SAAAGT. DNA of the CDR3: TGTGCCAGCAGTCAAGGGACAGGGGACACTGAAGCTTTCTTT. Protein sequence: CASSQGTGDTEAFF.

This clone is large. The chain couples TRBV6-8 to TRBJ1-6; D remains ambiguous. V lost 6 bases to trimming and J lost 5 bases, with 17 bases between them. The CDR3 has 16 amino acids. CDR1 MNHGY and CDR2 SAAAGT come from the germline V gene. The CDR3 reads CASRSGTDGNNSPLHF. The CDR3 bases are TGTGCCAGCAGATCGGGAACGGATGGAAATAATTCACCCCTCCACTTT.

This chain links TRBV10-3 with TRBJ1-5, with D possibly TRBD1 on 5 matching bases. This CDR3 has 12 amino acids. Trimming cost V 10 bases and J 0 bases, with 7 bases left between them. The germline CDR1 and CDR2 sequences are ENHRY and SYGVKD. CDR3 protein: CATRDSNQPQHF. The CDR3 DNA sequence: TGTGCCACCAGGGATAGCAATCAGCCCCAGCATTTT.

The V call is TRBV11-3, the J call TRBJ2-2; D is ambiguous. Germline assignment: CDR1 SGHNT and CDR2 YENEEA. This CDR3 is 15 amino acids long. Deletions cut 1 base from V and 0 bases from J, with 6 bases between. The DNA for the CDR3 is TGTGCCAGCAGCTTAGGGCTGGCGAACACCGGGGAGCTGTTTTTT. It is translated as CASSLGLANTGELFF.

By sample fraction, this clone is medium-sized. The CDR3 spells CASSPRRLAAVGGETQYF. The DNA for the CDR3 is TGTGCCAGCAGCCCCCGGCGACTAGCGGCGGTCGGGGGAGAGACCCAGTACTTC. The chain carries TRBV11-3 and TRBJ2-5; 9 bases align to TRBD2. The CDR3 is made up of 18 amino acids. Per the germline V gene, CDR1 is SGHNT and CDR2 is YENEEA. The J segment lost 4 bases and the V segment lost 5 bases, leaving 17 bases of the junction unmatched.

V usage is TRBV25-1 and J usage is TRBJ2-1; D not resolved. The germline V gene encodes CDR1 MGHDK and CDR2 SYGVNS. This CDR3 spans 15 amino acids. V lost 1 base, J lost 4 bases, and 11 bases lay in between. The CDR3: CASSELGGAYNEQFF. The DNA for the CDR3 is TGTGCCAGCAGTGAATTGGGCGGAGCTTACAATGAGCAGTTCTTC.

This clone was seen a single time. The chain combines TRBV30 with TRBJ1-2; D gene ambiguous. The germline gives CDR1 GTSNPN, CDR2 SVGIG (reference sequence). V lost 3 bases to trimming and J lost 6 bases, with 11 bases between them. The CDR3 spans 12 residues. The CDR3 spells CAWSGVDDGYTF. The CDR3 DNA sequence: TGTGCCTGGAGCGGGGTGGATGATGGCTACACCTTC.

The rearrangement uses TRBV14 and TRBJ1-3; D is unclear. CDR1 is SGHDN, CDR2 FVKESK, per germline. Trimming took off 1 base at V and 2 bases at J, with 12 bases between the two ends. The CDR3 consists of 16 residues. The CDR3 loop is CASSQGQDVTGNTIYF. The DNA of the CDR3 is TGTGCCAGCAGCCAAGGTCAGGACGTGACTGGAAACACCATATATTTT.